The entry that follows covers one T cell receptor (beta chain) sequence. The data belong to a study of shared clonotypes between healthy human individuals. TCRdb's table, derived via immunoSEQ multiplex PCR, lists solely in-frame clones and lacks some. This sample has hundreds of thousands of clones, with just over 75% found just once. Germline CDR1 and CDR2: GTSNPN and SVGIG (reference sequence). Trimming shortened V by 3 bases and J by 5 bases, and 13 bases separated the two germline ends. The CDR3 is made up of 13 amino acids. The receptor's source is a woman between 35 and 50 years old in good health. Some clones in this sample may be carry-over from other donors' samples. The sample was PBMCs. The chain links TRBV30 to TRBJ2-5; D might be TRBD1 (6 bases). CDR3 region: CAWRETGGETQYF. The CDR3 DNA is TGTGCCTGGAGGGAGACAGGTGGGGAGACCCAGTACTTC.